This T cell receptor (beta chain) was documented in a study of molecular identifiers for immune sequencing clone quantification. Study-wide points: Whereas clones above 20 RNA copies held under 1% of naive-cell molecules, they held over 97% of effector molecules. Same-barcode identical TCR molecules could make highly expanded clones look smaller than they are.

Germline V CDR1 and CDR2: LGHNA, YNFKEQ. The CDR3 totals 17 residues. V lost 2 bases and J lost 1; bases outside the gene matches: 7. Sorting defined naive CD8 T cells as CD8+CD4-CCR7+CD45RA+. TCRdb ran MiXCR on the PCR reads and lists one entry per CDR3 protein. The table lists a few hundred thousand distinct CDR3 sequences, over 20% of them singletons. Details on this clonotype: Its target is not known.

Sequencing was done on a sample of naive CD8+ T cells from blood, with Jurkat cell RNA spiked in. Subset reported: FACS-sorted CD8+CD4-CCR7+CD45RA+ naive T cells. This receptor was taken from a human donor in good health. Some libraries in this study had Jurkat cell RNA spiked in. V usage is TRBV4-2 and J usage is TRBJ2-2; TRBD1 agrees at 7 bases. CDR3 in amino acids: CASSQSSGTENTGELFF. The DNA for the CDR3 is TGTGCCAGCAGCCAATCCTCCGGGACAGAGAACACCGGGGAGCTGTTTTTT.